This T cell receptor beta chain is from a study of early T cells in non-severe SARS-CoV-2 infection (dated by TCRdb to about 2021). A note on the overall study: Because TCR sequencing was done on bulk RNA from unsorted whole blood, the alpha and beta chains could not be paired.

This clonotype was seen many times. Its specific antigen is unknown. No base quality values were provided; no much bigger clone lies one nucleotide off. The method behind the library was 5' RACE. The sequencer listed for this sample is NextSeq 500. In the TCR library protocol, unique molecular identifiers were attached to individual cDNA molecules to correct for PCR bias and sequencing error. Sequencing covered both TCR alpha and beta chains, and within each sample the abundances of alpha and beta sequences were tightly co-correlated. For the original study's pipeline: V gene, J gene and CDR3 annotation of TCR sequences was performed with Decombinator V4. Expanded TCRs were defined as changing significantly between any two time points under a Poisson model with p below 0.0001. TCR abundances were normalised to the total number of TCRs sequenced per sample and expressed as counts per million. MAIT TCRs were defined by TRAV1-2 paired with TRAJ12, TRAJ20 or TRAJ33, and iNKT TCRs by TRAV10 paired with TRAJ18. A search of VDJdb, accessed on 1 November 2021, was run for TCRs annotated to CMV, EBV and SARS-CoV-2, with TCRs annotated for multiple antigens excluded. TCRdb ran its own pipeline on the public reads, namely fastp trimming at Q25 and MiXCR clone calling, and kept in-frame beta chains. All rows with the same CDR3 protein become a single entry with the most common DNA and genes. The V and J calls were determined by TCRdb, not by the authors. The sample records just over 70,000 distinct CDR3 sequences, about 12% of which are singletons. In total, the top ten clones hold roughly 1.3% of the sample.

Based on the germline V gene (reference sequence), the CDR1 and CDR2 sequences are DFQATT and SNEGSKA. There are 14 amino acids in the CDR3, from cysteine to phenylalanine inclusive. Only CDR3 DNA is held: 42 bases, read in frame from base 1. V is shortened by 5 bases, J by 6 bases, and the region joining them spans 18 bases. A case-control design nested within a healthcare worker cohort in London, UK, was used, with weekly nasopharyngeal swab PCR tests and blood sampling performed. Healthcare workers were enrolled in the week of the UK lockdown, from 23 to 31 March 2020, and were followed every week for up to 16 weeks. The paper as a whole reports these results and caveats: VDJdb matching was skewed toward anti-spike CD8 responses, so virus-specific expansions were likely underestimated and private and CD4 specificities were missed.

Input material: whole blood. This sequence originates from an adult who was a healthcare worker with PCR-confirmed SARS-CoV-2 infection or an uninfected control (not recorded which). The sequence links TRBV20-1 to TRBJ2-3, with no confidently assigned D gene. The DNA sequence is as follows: TGCAGTGCTTGTGGTACTACGAGTGGGGATACGCAGTATTTT. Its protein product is CSACGTTSGDTQYF.